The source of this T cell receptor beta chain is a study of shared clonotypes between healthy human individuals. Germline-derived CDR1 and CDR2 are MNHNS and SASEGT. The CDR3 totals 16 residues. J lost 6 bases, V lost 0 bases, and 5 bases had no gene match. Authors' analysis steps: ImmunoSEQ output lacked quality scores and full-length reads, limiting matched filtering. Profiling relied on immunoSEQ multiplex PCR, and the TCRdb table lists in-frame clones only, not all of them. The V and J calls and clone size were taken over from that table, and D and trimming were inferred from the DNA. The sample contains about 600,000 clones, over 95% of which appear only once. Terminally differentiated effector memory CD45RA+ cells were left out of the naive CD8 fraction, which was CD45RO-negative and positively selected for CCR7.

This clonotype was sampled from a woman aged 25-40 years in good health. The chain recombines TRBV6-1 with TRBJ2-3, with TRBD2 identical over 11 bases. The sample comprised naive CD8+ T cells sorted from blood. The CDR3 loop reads CASSEAISGRGDTQYF. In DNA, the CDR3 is TGTGCCAGCAGTGAAGCAATTAGCGGGAGGGGGGATACGCAGTATTTT.